Listed below are T cell receptor beta chains from one sample, sequenced in a study of shared clonotypes between healthy human individuals. Measured with immunoSEQ multiplex PCR; TCRdb has only the in-frame clones, and not every one. The sample lists millions of clones; 90% to 95% were seen once. The sample was naive CD4+ T cells sorted from blood. All receptors derive from a man aged 18 to 30 in good health. Both conserved end residues are part of each CDR3.

len	j_gene	v_gene	CDR3aa
14	TRBJ2-7	TRBV9	CASSATGRGYEQYF
18	TRBJ2-1	TRBV11-2	CASSQGTKEGATYNEQFF
11	TRBJ1-2	TRBV2	CASSADYGYTF
14	TRBJ2-2	TRBV4-1	CASYDRENTGELFF
16	TRBJ2-1	TRBV18	CASSPPQRQAYNEQFF
17	NA	TRBV4-2	CASSQEYLSSGSYEQYF
12	TRBJ2-2	TRBV10-3	CAISWEAGELFF
12	TRBJ1-2	TRBV5-6	CASSLLQRSYTF
14	TRBJ2-5	TRBV18	CASSPTTGGAWVDF
13	TRBJ2-5	TRBV9	CASSGGREETQYF
14	TRBJ1-1	TRBV5-1	CASSLLQGTVEAFF
14	TRBJ1-6	TRBV5-4	CASSFGAYNSPLHF
15	TRBJ1-3	TRBV30	CAWSATASSGNTIYF
16	TRBJ2-6	TRBV6-6	CASSPSGLAGANVLTF
14	TRBJ2-7	TRBV28	CASSAPGPSYEQYF
14	TRBJ2-1	TRBV29-1	CSAGLAGVPGEQFF
14	TRBJ1-4	TRBV19	CASSIGITNEKLFF
16	TRBJ2-7	TRBV4-1	CASSRVSRQGAYEQYF
15	TRBJ2-5	TRBV18	CASSRESQYQETQYF
13	TRBJ2-7	TRBV6-1	CASSKLGTYEQYF
17	TRBJ2-3	TRBV2	CASSRDRGPSGTDTQYF
13	TRBJ2-5	TRBV29-1	CSVEGRLAETQYF
14	TRBJ1-2	TRBV5-1	CASSPIQTAGGYTF
11	TRBJ2-3	TRBV6-5	CASTNTDTQYF
15	TRBJ1-3	TRBV5-1	CASSRLVGQGNTIYF
13	TRBJ1-1	TRBV2	CASSEDANTEAFF
11	TRBJ1-5	TRBV19	CASGSNQPQHF
15	TRBJ2-1	TRBV6-5	CASSKLAGGHNEQFF
13	TRBJ2-1	TRBV30	CAWSAGPYNEQFF
16	TRBJ2-7	TRBV28	CASNPIGGTRTGEQYF
16	TRBJ2-1	TRBV6-6	CASSAGGARGDNEQFF
15	TRBJ1-4	TRBV19	CASSTGQSSNEKLFF
15	TRBJ2-1	TRBV9	CASSVRSASYNEQFF
13	TRBJ1-1	TRBV6-6	CASSYSGQGGAFF
13	TRBJ1-6	TRBV19	CASLDREGSPLHF
15	TRBJ2-7	TRBV18	CASSPATGERYEQYF
13	TRBJ1-2	TRBV30	CAWRGGRGYGYTF
15	TRBJ2-5	TRBV18	CASSPIPGGWETQYF
15	TRBJ1-5	TRBV5-8	CASSFSGYSNQPQHF
13	TRBJ2-1	TRBV5-4	CASSLDKDNEQFF
17	TRBJ2-1	TRBV7-2	CASTHRQGVSSYNEQFF
15	TRBJ2-7	TRBV6-5	CASRPGLVQTYEQYF
15	TRBJ1-3	TRBV18	CASSPRESSGNTIYF
20	TRBJ1-6	TRBV5-1	CASSLAVGGTRSSYNSPLHF
16	TRBJ1-1	TRBV4-3	CASSQDTGGMDTEAFF
17	TRBJ1-1	TRBV7-9	CASSNTFLGVTNTEAFF
14	NA	TRBV4-1	CASSQGWLSYEQYF
14	TRBJ2-3	TRBV14	CASSPGQDTDTQYF
18	TRBJ2-5	TRBV15	CATSTGTSPSVGQETQYF